Below, one TCR beta chain is given with its context. The clone's antigen remains unknown. Within one base of it there is no much larger clone, and no base qualities were kept. To sequence the TCRbeta CDR3 region, genomic DNA was isolated from the sorted cells. The immunoSEQ Assay was used for sequencing of TCRbeta CDR3 regions. Not all clones reach the TCRdb copy of this immuneACCESS table, which keeps in-frame sequences only. Checked studies attribute under half of the gap to unresolved V genes and leave the rest unexplained. Present in this sample are around 32,000 clones, around 90% of which were seen just once. More than 25% of the sample rests with the top ten. The trial excluded patients who had a history of autoimmune disease or who were on systemic immunosuppression. Peripheral blood for TCR sequencing was collected from all dose cohorts at baseline, on cycle 4 day 1, and on cycle 7 day 1. The samples were drawn from a first-in-human, open-label, multicenter phase I dose-escalation trial of ivuxolimab. Adults with locally advanced or metastatic head and neck squamous cell, hepatocellular, melanoma or renal cell carcinoma were enrolled in the trial. Before TCR sequencing, CD4+ T cells and CD8+ T cells from peripheral blood were sorted into separate populations.

This sample was taken from a study of OX40 agonist ivuxolimab in advanced cancers. At the level of the whole study: Ivuxolimab was a fully human IgG2 agonistic monoclonal antibody targeting the costimulatory receptor OX40 (CD134). The paper reports the monotherapy dose-escalation portion (N = 52 patients) of the phase I ivuxolimab trial. Partial responses occurred in three dose-escalation patients: two with cutaneous melanoma and one with hepatocellular carcinoma. Of the approximately 50 patients in dose escalation, some 20 had hepatocellular carcinoma, about 15 had melanoma, 9 had renal cell carcinoma and 9 had head and neck cancer. A male proportion of about 79% and a mean age of approximately 55 years, ranging from about 23 to 90, were recorded for the dose-escalation cohort. Peripheral TCRbeta sequencing aimed to test whether ivuxolimab altered TCR sequence diversity and caused clonal T-cell expansion. Intravenous ivuxolimab was administered to patients every 2 weeks at six dose levels: 0.01, 0.1, 0.3, 1.5, 3 and 10 mg/kg. Prior anti-PD-1, anti-PD-L1 or anti-CTLA-4 therapy was permitted, and 30% to 50% of dose-escalation patients had received checkpoint inhibitors.

Summary of the overall study and its limitations: Low levels of normalized T-cell clonal expansion were also seen in some patients who did not respond. In the 0.1-3.0 mg/kg groups, partial responders were among the patients with the lowest normalized peripheral clonal expansion, particularly in CD8+ T cells. The antigen specificity of the peripheral T cells that underwent clonal expansion was not determined. At doses of 0.1 to 3.0 mg/kg, clonal expansion of both CD4+ and CD8+ blood T cells was observed from baseline to week 6. After ivuxolimab, more expanded clones were found on average in CD8+ T cells than in CD4+ T cells.

This sequence was found in an adult with an advanced solid tumor such as melanoma, head and neck, liver or kidney cancer. Sample: CD4+ or CD8+ T cells sorted from blood, taken in a trial of the OX40 agonist ivuxolimab.

The CDR3 here reads CASWTERPYEQYF. Read as DNA, the sequence is TGTGCCAGCTGGACAGAAAGGCCCTACGAGCAGTACTTC. The V gene is TRBV6-1 and the J gene is TRBJ2-7; TRBD1 might be the D gene, on 6 matching bases. CDR1 and CDR2, looked up from the germline V gene, are MNHNS and SASEGT. There are 13 amino acids in the CDR3, from cysteine to phenylalanine inclusive. CDR3 DNA only is kept here, 39 bases in frame from base 1. The V end loses 8 bases and the J end loses 2 bases, and a stretch of 13 bases separates them.